A selection of T cell receptor beta chains follows, all from one sample in a study of T-cell memory formation after mild COVID-19. From the 5' RACE reads, TCRdb called clonotypes with MiXCR, one entry per CDR3 protein. The sample has about 340,000 distinct CDR3 sequences; under 25% are singletons. The specimen was PBMCs or a T cell subset sorted from them (not recorded which). These TCRs come from a man between 18 and 35 years old who had mild COVID-19 (a few samples of this study predate the infection). Cell type and time point are not known. Both conserved end residues are part of each CDR3. The D gene is left open where the match is weak. Clone size appears in some rows only: once, few, many, or a class for an expanded clone.

>TRBV20-1|TRBJ1-6|-|-
TGCAGTGCGGGGCTTAGGGGGTCCTATAATTCACCCCTCCACTTT
CSAGLRGSYNSPLHF
>TRBV7-9|TRBJ2-7|TRBD2|few
TGTGCCAGCAGCTTACCCAGGGGTAGCGGGGGCCCTACCAACCCCTACGAGCAGTACTTC
CASSLPRGSGGPTNPYEQYF
>TRBV7-2|TRBJ2-3|-|many
TGTGCCAGCAGTCCACAAGTCACAGATACGCAGTATTTT
CASSPQVTDTQYF
>TRBV24-1|TRBJ1-5|TRBD1|few
TGTGCCACCCGACACGGGGGACAGCCGGATCAGCCCCAGCATTTT
CATRHGGQPDQPQHF
>TRBV10-3|TRBJ1-1|-|-
TGTGCCATTGCTCGGGGGAGAGACACTGAAGCTTTCTTT
CAIARGRDTEAFF
>TRBV4-2|TRBJ2-1|-|-
TGTGCCAGCAGCCAAGAGGGGGGTTACAATGAGCAGTTCTTC
CASSQEGGYNEQFF
>TRBV7-2|TRBJ1-2|-|few
TGTGCCAGCAGCAACGCCGGGACGGCGACCTATGGCTACACCTTC
CASSNAGTATYGYTF
>TRBV20-1|TRBJ2-7|TRBD2|-
TGCAGTGCGCTGGAGCTGGGGGCTAGCGGGATCAACGGCCACGAGCAGTACTTC
CSALELGASGINGHEQYF
>TRBV5-5|TRBJ1-2|-|-
TGTGCCAGCAGCTTGGCCGGGGCAGGGGACTATGGCTACACCTTC
CASSLAGAGDYGYTF
>TRBV30|TRBJ2-2|-|-
TGTGCCTGGCGCCCGAACACCGGGGAGCTGTTTTTT
CAWRPNTGELFF